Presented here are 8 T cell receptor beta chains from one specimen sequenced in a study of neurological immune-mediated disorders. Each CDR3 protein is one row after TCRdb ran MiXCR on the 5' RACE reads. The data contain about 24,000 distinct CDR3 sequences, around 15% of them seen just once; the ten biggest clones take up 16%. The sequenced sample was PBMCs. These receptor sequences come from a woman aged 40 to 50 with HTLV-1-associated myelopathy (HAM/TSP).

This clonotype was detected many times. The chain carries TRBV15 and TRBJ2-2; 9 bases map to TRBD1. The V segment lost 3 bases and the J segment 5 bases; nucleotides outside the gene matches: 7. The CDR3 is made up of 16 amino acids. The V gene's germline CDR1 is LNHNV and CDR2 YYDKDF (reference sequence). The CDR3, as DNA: TGTGCCACCAGCAGTGAGACAGGGGGTTTAACCGGGGAGCTGTTTTTT. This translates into CATSSETGGLTGELFF.

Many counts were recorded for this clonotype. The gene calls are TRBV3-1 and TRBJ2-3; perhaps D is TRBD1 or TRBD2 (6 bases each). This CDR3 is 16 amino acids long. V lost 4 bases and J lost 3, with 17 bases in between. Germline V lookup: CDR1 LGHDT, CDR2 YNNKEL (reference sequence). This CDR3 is CASSPALGGATDTQYF. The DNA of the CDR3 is TGTGCCAGCAGCCCAGCCCTGGGGGGCGCAACAGATACGCAGTATTTT.

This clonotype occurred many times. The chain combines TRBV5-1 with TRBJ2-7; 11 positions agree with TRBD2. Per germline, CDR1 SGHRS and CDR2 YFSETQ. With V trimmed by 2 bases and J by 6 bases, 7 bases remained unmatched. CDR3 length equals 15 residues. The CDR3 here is CASSFGSSGGSEQYF. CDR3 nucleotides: TGCGCCAGCAGCTTCGGGTCTAGCGGGGGGTCCGAGCAGTACTTC.

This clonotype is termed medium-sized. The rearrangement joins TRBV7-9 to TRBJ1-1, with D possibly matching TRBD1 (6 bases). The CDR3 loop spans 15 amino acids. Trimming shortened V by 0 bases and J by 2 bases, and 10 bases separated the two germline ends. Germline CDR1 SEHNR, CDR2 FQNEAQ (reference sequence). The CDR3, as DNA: TGTGCCAGCAGCTTAGCGAGGGGACAAAACACTGAAGCTTTCTTT. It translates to CASSLARGQNTEAFF.

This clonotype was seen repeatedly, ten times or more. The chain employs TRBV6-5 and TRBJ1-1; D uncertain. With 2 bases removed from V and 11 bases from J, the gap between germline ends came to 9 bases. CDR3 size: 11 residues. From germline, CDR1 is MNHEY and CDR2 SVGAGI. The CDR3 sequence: CASSYLDGAFF. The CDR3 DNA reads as TGTGCCAGCAGTTACCTAGACGGGGCTTTCTTT.

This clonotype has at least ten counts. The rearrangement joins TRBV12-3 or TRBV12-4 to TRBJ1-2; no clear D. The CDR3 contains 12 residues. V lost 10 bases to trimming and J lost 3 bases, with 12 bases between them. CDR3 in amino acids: CANPVPYYGYTF. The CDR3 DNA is TGTGCCAACCCTGTTCCTTACTATGGCTACACCTTC.

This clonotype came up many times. The CDR3 DNA sequence: TGTGCCAGCAGTGATGGTTTGGGGAATCAGCCCCAGCATTTT. It encodes CASSDGLGNQPQHF. The chain employs TRBV6-1 and TRBJ1-5, with D unclear. This CDR3 is 14 amino acids long. Looked up from germline, CDR1 is MNHNS and CDR2 is SASEGT. V lost 3 bases to trimming and J lost 4 bases, with 10 bases between them.

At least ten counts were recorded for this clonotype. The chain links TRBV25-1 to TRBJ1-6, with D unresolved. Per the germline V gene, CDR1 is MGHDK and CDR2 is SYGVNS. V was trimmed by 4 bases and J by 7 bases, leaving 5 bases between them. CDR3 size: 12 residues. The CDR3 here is CASSAPNSPLHF. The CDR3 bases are TGTGCCAGCAGTGCCCCGAATTCACCCCTCCACTTT.